This TCR beta chain was profiled in a study of T cells in localized non-small cell lung cancer. CDR3 length: 15 amino acids. The germline CDR1 and CDR2 sequences are SGHDN and FVKESK. Trimming stripped 1 base from V and 5 bases from J, with 14 bases between. The study's findings and limits: There were a median around 57 of the top 100 tumor clones appearing in adjacent lung.

Using immunoSEQ multiplex PCR, the repertoire was profiled, and TCRdb retains in-frame clones only, with some absent. The sample has 2,000 to 2,500 clones, around 30% seen once; the top ten hold approximately 12%. As regards this clone: Its antigen is unidentified.

The chain uses TRBV14 and TRBJ1-1; D remains unclear. This TCR derives from a female donor of 60 years or more with stage I squamous cell lung carcinoma. This sample comprised normal lung tissue next to the tumor, obtained before any cancer treatment. The DNA of the CDR3 is TGTGCCAGCAGCCAAGCGAAATTGGGAGGGACTGAAGCTTTCTTT. Protein: CASSQAKLGGTEAFF.